This passage covers 15 T cell receptor beta chains from one sample sequenced in a study of blood T cell repertoires in COVID-19. Repertoires were generated with immunoSEQ multiplex PCR, while TCRdb's copy carries only in-frame clones and drops some. The sample has about 400,000 clones, over 85% seen once. Source material: PBMCs or T cells enriched from blood (not recorded which). These receptors originate from a woman aged 30 to 39 who had recovered from COVID-19.

This chain's CDR3 is CASRLEVSGNTIYF. The DNA for the CDR3 is TGTGCCAGCAGACTAGAAGTCTCTGGAAACACCATATATTTT. This chain links TRBV6-5 with TRBJ1-3; D unresolved. Trimming took 6 bases from V and 0 from J, leaving 9 bases between them. The CDR3 extends over 14 amino acids. The germline V gene has CDR1 MNHEY and CDR2 SVGAGI.

The rearrangement joins TRBV24-1 to TRBJ2-2; 8 positions match TRBD1. CDR3 length: 16 amino acids. Looked up from germline, CDR1 is KGHDR and CDR2 is SFDVKD. The V segment lost 4 bases and the J segment 3 bases; nucleotides outside the gene matches: 6. The CDR3 DNA reads TGTGCCACCAGTGAGAGGACAGGGTGGGACACCGGGGAGCTGTTTTTT. Its protein is CATSERTGWDTGELFF.

The gene calls are TRBV5-4 and TRBJ1-6; unclear D gene. Trimming shortened V by 4 bases and J by 0 bases, and 11 bases separated the two germline ends. Germline V gene lookup returns CDR1 SGHNT and CDR2 YYREEE (reference sequence). The CDR3 sequence is 16 residues long. The CDR3 nucleotides are TGTGCCAGCAGCGCGTTACAGAGCTCCTATAATTCACCCCTCCACTTT. This gives the protein CASSALQSSYNSPLHF.

The V call is TRBV5-1, the J call TRBJ2-3; D is possibly TRBD1 (6 bases). Deletions cut 1 base from V and 6 bases from J, with 15 bases between. This CDR3 has 15 amino acids. Germline CDR1 SGHRS, CDR2 YFSETQ. CDR3 sequence (DNA): TGCGCCAGCAGCTTGAGTAACAGGGCCGTGGATACGCAGTATTTT. Translation: CASSLSNRAVDTQYF.

The chain links TRBV30 to TRBJ1-2; D may be TRBD1 (6 bases). The V end was cut by 5 bases, the J end by 4 bases, with 14 bases between. This CDR3 spans 13 amino acids. The germline V gene has CDR1 GTSNPN and CDR2 SVGIG (reference sequence). This CDR3 is CAWAPRGSYGYTF. CDR3 bases: TGTGCCTGGGCCCCTAGGGGGTCCTATGGCTACACCTTC.

The chain uses TRBV27 and TRBJ1-1, with unresolved D. The CDR3 runs 14 residues. Germline V gene sequence: CDR1 MNHEY, CDR2 SMNVEV (reference sequence). V lost 1 base, J lost 3 bases, and 9 bases lay in between. CDR3 in DNA: TGTGCCAGCAGTTTATTATCCCCGGACACTGAAGCTTTCTTT. Its protein product is CASSLLSPDTEAFF.

This chain connects TRBV6-5 to TRBJ2-1; D possibly corresponds to TRBD1 (5 bases). Trimming stripped 6 bases from V and 12 bases from J, with 15 bases between. Germline V gene lookup returns CDR1 MNHEY and CDR2 SVGAGI. There are 12 residues in the CDR3. The CDR3 DNA is TGTGCCAGCAGCCCCCCTAGGGGCCGGCAGTTCTTC. Protein sequence: CASSPPRGRQFF.

The chain recombines TRBV13 with TRBJ2-1, with D possibly being TRBD2 (6 bases). This CDR3 has 17 amino acids. The germline V gene encodes CDR1 PRHDT and CDR2 FYEKMQ (reference sequence). The ends were cut back, 2 bases at V and 2 bases at J, with 16 bases in the middle. The CDR3 nucleotides are TGTGCCAGCAGCTTACGTGGCGGGATGGCCCCCTACAATGAGCAGTTCTTC. It encodes CASSLRGGMAPYNEQFF.

J is TRBJ2-6 and V is TRBV27; unclear D gene. Germline V lookup: CDR1 MNHEY, CDR2 SMNVEV (reference sequence). Trimming took off 0 bases at V and 0 bases at J, with 3 bases between the two ends. The CDR3 consists of 15 residues. CDR3 DNA sequence: TGTGCCAGCAGTTTATCGAGCTCTGGGGCCAACGTCCTGACTTTC. Translated, it gives CASSLSSSGANVLTF.

The chain employs TRBV4-1 and TRBJ2-7, with 7 bases lining up with TRBD2. Germline CDR1 is MGHRA and CDR2 is YSYEKL. The CDR3 is 17 amino acids. Trimming took 2 bases from V and 0 from J; bases not matched to a gene: 10. The DNA for the CDR3 is TGCGCCAGCAGCCAACTCTCCGGGAGGATCCGCTCCTACGAGCAGTACTTC. Protein sequence: CASSQLSGRIRSYEQYF.

The V gene is TRBV4-3, the J gene TRBJ1-1, with 12 nucleotides matching TRBD1. V shed 1 base and J 8 bases; nucleotides not matched to a gene: 14. The CDR3 totals 18 residues. Germline values: CDR1 LGHNA, CDR2 YSLEER. This CDR3 is CASSQGARDRGRGVEAFF. The CDR3 DNA reads TGCGCCAGCAGCCAAGGGGCCCGGGACAGGGGGCGCGGGGTAGAAGCTTTCTTT.

The V gene is TRBV24-1, the J gene TRBJ2-2; 9 nucleotides match TRBD1. This CDR3 has 14 amino acids. V was pared by 9 bases and J by 4 bases, with 5 bases of the junction left unmatched. Per germline, CDR1 KGHDR and CDR2 SFDVKD. CDR3 sequence reads: CATGTGLGTGELFF. CDR3 nucleotides: TGTGCCACCGGGACAGGGTTGGGCACCGGGGAGCTGTTTTTT.

V gene TRBV19 combines with J gene TRBJ1-2; 10 bases agree with TRBD1. The CDR3 loop spans 16 amino acids. Germline V gene data show CDR1 as LNHDA and CDR2 as SQIVND (reference sequence). With 2 bases clipped from V and 5 bases from J, the junction kept 8 bases outside the gene matches. CDR3 sequence (DNA): TGTGCCAGTAGTATATCTCCGGGACAGGGGTCTTATGGCTACACCTTC. Amino acids: CASSISPGQGSYGYTF.

The chain joins TRBV19 to TRBJ2-7, with TRBD1 matching 11 bases. The V gene end was trimmed by 4 bases and the J gene end by 7 bases; junction bases not matched to a gene: 15. This CDR3 is built from 17 residues. The germline CDR1 and CDR2 sequences are LNHDA and SQIVND (reference sequence). In nucleotides, the CDR3 is TGTGCCAGTAGTAGGAGGAGCGACGGACAGGGGGCTTGGGAGCAGTACTTC. Residues: CASSRRSDGQGAWEQYF.

This clone was picked up one time. This chain uses TRBV19 with TRBJ2-1, with D perhaps matching TRBD1 (6 bases). Between the trimmed V and J ends, which lost 4 bases and 1 base, there was a span of 11 bases. The V gene's germline CDR1 is LNHDA and CDR2 SQIVND (reference sequence). The CDR3 length is 15 residues. The CDR3 DNA is TGTGCCAGTAGTACGGGACACTGGTCCTACAATGAGCAGTTCTTC. Protein sequence: CASSTGHWSYNEQFF.